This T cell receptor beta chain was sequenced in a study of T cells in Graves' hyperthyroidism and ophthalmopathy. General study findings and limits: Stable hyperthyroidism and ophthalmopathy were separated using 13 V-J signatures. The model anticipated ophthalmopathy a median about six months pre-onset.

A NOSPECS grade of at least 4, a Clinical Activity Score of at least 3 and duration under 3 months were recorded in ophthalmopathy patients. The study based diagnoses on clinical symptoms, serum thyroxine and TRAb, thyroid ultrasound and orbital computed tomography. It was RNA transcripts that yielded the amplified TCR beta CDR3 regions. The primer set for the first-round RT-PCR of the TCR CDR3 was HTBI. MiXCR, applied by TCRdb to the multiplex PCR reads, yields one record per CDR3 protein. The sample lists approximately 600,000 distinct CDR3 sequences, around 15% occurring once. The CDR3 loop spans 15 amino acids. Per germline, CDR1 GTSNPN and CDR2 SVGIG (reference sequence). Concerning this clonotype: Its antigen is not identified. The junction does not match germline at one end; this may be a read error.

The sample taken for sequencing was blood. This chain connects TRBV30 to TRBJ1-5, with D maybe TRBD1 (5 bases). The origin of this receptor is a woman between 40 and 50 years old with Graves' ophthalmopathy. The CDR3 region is CVWRRAGGSNQPQHF. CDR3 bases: TGTGTCTGGAGGAGGGCCGGGGGGAGCAATCAGCCCCAGCATTTT.